This entry describes one T cell receptor (beta chain). This clone came up once. Its antigen remains unidentified. The sample holds no much larger clone one base away, and base qualities are not on file. At the junction V is shortened by 0 bases and J by 6 bases, with 6 bases in between. Including the terminal cysteine and phenylalanine, the CDR3 comprises 13 residues. Only the CDR3 DNA stays, 39 bases, in frame from base 1. Via the germline V gene, CDR1 is KGHSH and CDR2 LQKENI. The library came from the immunoSEQ multiplex PCR assay. TCRdb mirrors the immuneACCESS table, restricted to in-frame sequences. Some clones are absent from its copies; in checked studies, under half trace to an unresolved V gene, and the reason for the others is unknown. The sample records some 150,000 clones, just under 95% of which are singletons. Together, the top ten hold 14% of the sample. The source of the sample is a study of control samples from healthy donors and cancer patients (dated by TCRdb to about 2020).

The sequence was obtained from a man in his 60s with colorectal cancer. Sequencing used PBMCs. The V and J genes are TRBV18 and TRBJ2-1; the D gene is not confidently resolved. The CDR3 region reads CASSPPVRNEQFF. The DNA sequence follows: TGTGCCAGCTCACCACCGGTCCGCAATGAGCAGTTCTTC.